Given below is one T cell receptor beta chain in context. The authors isolated PBMCs from 8.5 to 10 ml of fresh peripheral blood. As the template, RNA transcripts were used to amplify TCR beta CDR3 regions. Investigators did first-round RT-PCR with HTBI primers, then second-round multiplex PCR. Each CDR3 protein gets one entry after TCRdb re-called the multiplex PCR reads with MiXCR. The table includes 300,000 to 400,000 distinct CDR3 sequences, about a sixth detected once. This entry belongs to a study of Graves' ophthalmopathy and Graves' hyperthyroidism. This clonotype originated in an adult man with Graves' ophthalmopathy. Sequencing was done on a sample of peripheral blood.

CDR3 DNA: TGTGCCCCGGGGTCGGGGGCCGGTCTGGAATACTTC. As protein: CAPGSGAGLEYF. This chain connects TRBV10-3 to TRBJ2-5, with D perhaps given as TRBD1 or TRBD2 (6 bases each). The germline V gene has CDR1 ENHRY and CDR2 SYGVKD. This CDR3 spans 12 amino acids. V gave up 11 bases and J gave up 14 bases, with 24 bases separating them.